This T cell receptor beta chain came from a study of beta chain features in type 1 diabetes. The overall study: When patients were set against healthy donors, age, gender and cell yields were similar.

Study results and caveats: The analysis here could not establish whether HLA type shapes TCRB rearrangement.

The CDR3 has 11 amino acids. V was shortened by 6 bases and J by 7 bases, with 9 bases between the two germline ends. The germline V gene encodes CDR1 MDHEN and CDR2 SYDVKM. The sequenced template was cDNA made from the entire isolated RNA. Naive, central memory and regulatory T cell samples came to a mean of approximately 3.57 million reads. Profiling relied on immunoSEQ multiplex PCR, and the TCRdb table lists in-frame clones only, not all of them. The top ten hold under 0.05% of the sample, which has under 400,000 clones, about 20% seen once. This clone was recorded many times. Its antigen is currently unknown.

The source is a young woman in good health. The V and J genes are TRBV28 and TRBJ1-1; D remains unclear. The material sequenced was naive CD4+ T cells from blood. In nucleotides, the CDR3 is TGTGCCAGCAGCCTTGAGGGTGAAGCTTTCTTT. Its translation: CASSLEGEAFF.